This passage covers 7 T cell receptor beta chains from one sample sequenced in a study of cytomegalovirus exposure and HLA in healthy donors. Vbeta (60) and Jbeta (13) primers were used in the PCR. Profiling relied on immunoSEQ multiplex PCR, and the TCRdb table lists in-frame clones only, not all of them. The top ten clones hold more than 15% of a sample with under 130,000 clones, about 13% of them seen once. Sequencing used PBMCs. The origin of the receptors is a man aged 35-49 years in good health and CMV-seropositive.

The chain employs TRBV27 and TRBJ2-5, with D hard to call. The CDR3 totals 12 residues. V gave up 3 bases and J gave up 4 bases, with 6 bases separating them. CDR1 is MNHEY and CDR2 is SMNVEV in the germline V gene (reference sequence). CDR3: CASSLAGETQYF. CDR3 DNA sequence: TGTGCCAGCAGTTTGGCAGGAGAGACCCAGTACTTC.

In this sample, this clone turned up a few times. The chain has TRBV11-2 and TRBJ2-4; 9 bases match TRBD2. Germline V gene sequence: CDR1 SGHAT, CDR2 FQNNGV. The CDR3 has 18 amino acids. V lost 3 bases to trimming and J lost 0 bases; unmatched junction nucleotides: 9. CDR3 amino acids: CASSFPSGRNQAKNIQYF. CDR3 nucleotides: TGTGCCAGCAGCTTTCCGAGCGGGAGGAACCAAGCCAAAAACATTCAGTACTTC.

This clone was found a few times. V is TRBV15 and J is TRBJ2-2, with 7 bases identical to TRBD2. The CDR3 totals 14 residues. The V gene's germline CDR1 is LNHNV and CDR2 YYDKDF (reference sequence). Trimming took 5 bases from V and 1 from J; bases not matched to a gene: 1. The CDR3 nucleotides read TGTGCCACCAGCGGCGGGGGGAACACCGGGGAGCTGTTTTTT. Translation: CATSGGGNTGELFF. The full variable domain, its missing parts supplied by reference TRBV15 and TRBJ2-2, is DAMVIQNPRYQVTQFGKPVTLSCSQTLNHNVMYWYQQKSSQAPKLLFHYYDKDFNNEADTPDNFQSRRPNTSFCFLDIRSPGLGDTAMYLCATSGGGNTGELFFGEGSRLTVL.

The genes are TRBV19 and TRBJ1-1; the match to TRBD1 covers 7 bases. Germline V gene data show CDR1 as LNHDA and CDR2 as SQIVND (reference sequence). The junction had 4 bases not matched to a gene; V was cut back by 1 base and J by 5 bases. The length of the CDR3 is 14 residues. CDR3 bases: TGTGCCAGTAGTATAGGACAGGGTGTTACTGAAGCTTTCTTT. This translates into CASSIGQGVTEAFF.

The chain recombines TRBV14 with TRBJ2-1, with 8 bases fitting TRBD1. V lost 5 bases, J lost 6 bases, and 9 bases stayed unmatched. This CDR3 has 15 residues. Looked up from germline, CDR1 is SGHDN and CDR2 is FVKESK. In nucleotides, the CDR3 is TGTGCCAGCAGCTTACAGGGGGGAGCCCTCAATGAGCAGTTCTTC. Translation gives CASSLQGGALNEQFF.

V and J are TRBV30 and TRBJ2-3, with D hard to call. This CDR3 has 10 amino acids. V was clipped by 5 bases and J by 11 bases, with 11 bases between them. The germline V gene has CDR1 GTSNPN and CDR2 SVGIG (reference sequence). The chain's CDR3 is CAWVSDVQYF. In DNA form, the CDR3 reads TGTGCCTGGGTCAGCGACGTGCAGTATTTT.

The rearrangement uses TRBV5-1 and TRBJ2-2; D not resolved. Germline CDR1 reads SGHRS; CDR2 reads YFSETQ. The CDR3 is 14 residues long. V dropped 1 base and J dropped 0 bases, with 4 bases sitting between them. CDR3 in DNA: TGCGCCAGCAGCTTGCCCGCGAACACCGGGGAGCTGTTTTTT. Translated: CASSLPANTGELFF. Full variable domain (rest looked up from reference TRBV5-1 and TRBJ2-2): KAGVTQTPRYLIKTRGQQVTLSCSPISGHRSVSWYQQTPGQGLQFLFEYFSETQRNKGNFPGRFSGRQFSNSRSEMNVSTLELGDSALYLCASSLPANTGELFFGEGSRLTVL.